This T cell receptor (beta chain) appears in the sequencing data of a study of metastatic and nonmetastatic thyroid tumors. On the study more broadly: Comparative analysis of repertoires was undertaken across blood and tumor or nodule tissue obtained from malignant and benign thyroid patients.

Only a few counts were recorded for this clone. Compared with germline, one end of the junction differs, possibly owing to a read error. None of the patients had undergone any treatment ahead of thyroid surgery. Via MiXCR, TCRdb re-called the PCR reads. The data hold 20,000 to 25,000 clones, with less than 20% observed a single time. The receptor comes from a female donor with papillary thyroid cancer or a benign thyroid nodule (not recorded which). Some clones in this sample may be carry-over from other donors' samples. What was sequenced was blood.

Written as DNA, the CDR3 is TGTGCCAGCCGGGTCGATTCTGTAAACACCATATATTTT. This translates into CASRVDSVNTIYF. The V call is TRBV6-1, the J call TRBJ1-3, with D unclear. The V gene's germline CDR1 is MNHNS and CDR2 SASEGT. The CDR3 runs 13 residues.